This T cell receptor beta chain was found in a study of T-cell memory formation after mild COVID-19. Germline-derived CDR1 and CDR2 are SGDLS and YYNGEE. V was pared by 3 bases and J by 7 bases, with 14 bases between. The CDR3 covers 15 residues. Via MiXCR, TCRdb re-called the 5' RACE reads, giving one row per CDR3 protein. This repertoire shows more than 250,000 distinct CDR3 sequences, around 17% found once; its top ten account for about 21%. Sequences were obtained from PBMCs or a T cell subset sorted from them (not recorded which). The chain recombines TRBV9 with TRBJ1-6; D is possibly TRBD1 (6 bases). The TCR originated in a young man who had mild COVID-19 (a few samples of this study predate the infection). Cell type and time point are not known. The CDR3 here is CASSAGQWQNSPLHF. The CDR3 DNA is TGTGCCAGCAGCGCCGGACAGTGGCAAAATTCACCCCTCCACTTT.